A single sample is the source of the 7 T cell receptor beta chains below, sequenced in a study of T cells after yellow fever vaccination. A single record per CDR3 protein comes from TCRdb applying MiXCR to the 5' RACE reads. This table has around 72,000 distinct CDR3 sequences, roughly 7% appearing once. Material: CD8+ T cells sorted from PBMCs, obtained roughly 10 days after the first yellow fever vaccination. These receptors came from a man in his late teens or twenties who received the YFV17D yellow fever vaccine.

This chain joins TRBV19 and TRBJ2-4; possibly TRBD1 or TRBD2 for D (6 bases each). The CDR3 is 16 amino acids. Germline CDR1 and CDR2: LNHDA and SQIVND (reference sequence). The V end lost 5 bases, the J end lost 8 bases, and 22 bases lay between the germline ends. The chain's CDR3 is CASSSPGAGGVDIQYF. CDR3 coding DNA: TGTGCCAGTAGTTCCCCGGGGGCCGGAGGGGTGGACATTCAGTACTTC.

This clonotype was seen repeatedly, ten times or more. The rearrangement joins TRBV29-1 to TRBJ2-3, with D perhaps TRBD1 or TRBD2 (6 bases each). The germline gives CDR1 SQVTM, CDR2 ANQGSEA. The length of the CDR3 is 16 residues. The germline V and J ends were trimmed by 2 bases and 4 bases, with 19 bases remaining between them. The DNA of the CDR3 is TGCAGCGTTGAACTGGGAGCGGAGGGGGTCGCAGATACGCAGTATTTT. It yields the protein CSVELGAEGVADTQYF.

This clonotype was counted ten times or more. The V gene is TRBV12-3 or TRBV12-4, the J gene TRBJ2-3, with 8 bases identical to TRBD2. The CDR3 is 14 amino acids. Trimming at V came to 8 bases and at J to 4 bases, leaving 8 bases not matched to a gene. The CDR3 reads CASASGLMADTQYF. Written as DNA, the CDR3 is TGTGCCAGCGCTAGCGGGCTAATGGCAGATACGCAGTATTTT.

This chain uses TRBV3-1 with TRBJ2-7, with D possibly matching TRBD1 (5 bases). The V end lost 11 bases, the J end lost 2 bases, and 22 bases lay between the germline ends. The CDR3 has 15 residues. Looked up from germline, CDR1 is LGHDT and CDR2 is YNNKEL (reference sequence). In DNA form, the CDR3 reads TGTGCCTCCTGCCAAGGGGCGGATGGACCCTACGAGCAGTACGTC. This sequence encodes CASCQGADGPYEQYV.

The table lists this clonotype with many counts. This rearrangement joins TRBV20-1 to TRBJ2-6; the match to TRBD1 covers 8 bases. Losses at the gene ends were 3 bases for V and 0 bases for J; bases not matched to a gene: 10. CDR3 length equals 18 residues. Germline assignment: CDR1 DFQATT and CDR2 SNEGSKA (reference sequence). CDR3 residues: CSARTGANPFSGANVLTF. CDR3 nucleotide sequence: TGCAGTGCTAGGACAGGGGCAAACCCCTTCTCTGGGGCCAACGTCCTGACTTTC.

The table lists this clonotype with many counts. The chain combines TRBV4-1 with TRBJ1-1; D ambiguous. V was clipped by 0 bases and J by 0 bases, with 8 bases between them. This CDR3 spans 15 amino acids. Germline CDR1 is MGHRA and CDR2 is YSYEKL. The CDR3 sequence: CASSQDWGVNTEAFF. As DNA, the CDR3 is TGCGCCAGCAGCCAAGACTGGGGTGTGAACACTGAAGCTTTCTTT.

This clonotype was counted ten times or more. The gene calls are TRBV12-3 or TRBV12-4 and TRBJ2-1, with D perhaps TRBD1 or TRBD2 (5 bases each). The CDR3 runs to 11 residues. Trimming left V 11 bases short and J 3 bases short, with 8 bases between. The CDR3 reads CAGGSYNEQFF. DNA for the CDR3: TGTGCCGGGGGAAGCTACAATGAGCAGTTCTTC.